This TCR beta chain was recorded in a study of blood T cells in healthy people across ages. Isolation recovered at least 7 million PBMCs from every sample. The use of a sample-barcoded 5' primer and a J-beta primer mix characterized a second PCR of roughly 7 to 11 cycles. Every cDNA molecule carried a tag from a template-switch adaptor bearing 12 random nucleotides. The study obtained at least 2.5 million CDR3-containing paired-end reads from every sample. TCRdb redid the calling of the 5' RACE reads with MiXCR, one entry per CDR3 protein. The repertoire consists of 650,000 to 800,000 distinct CDR3 sequences, with more than 45% occurring once and the leading ten covering approximately 15%. The germline V gene encodes CDR1 SNHLY and CDR2 FYNNEI. CDR3 length equals 14 residues.

The chain carries TRBV2 and TRBJ2-1; 8 bases agree with TRBD2. The J call may be faulty, since TRBJ2-7 better matches the DNA end. The sample was blood. This sequence originates from a woman aged 80 or older in good health. The DNA for the CDR3 is TGTGCCAGCAGTTTAGCGGGACCTTACAATGAGCAGTACTTC. This codes for CASSLAGPYNEQYF.